The 5 T cell receptor beta chains below were found in one sample sequenced in a study of shared clonotypes between healthy human individuals. This table comes from immunoSEQ multiplex PCR, and its TCRdb copy is limited to in-frame clones, with some not included. The table records around 700,000 clones, about 90% of them present only once. Cells designated naive CD8 were CD45RO-negative and were positively selected for CCR7, with terminally differentiated effector memory CD45RA+ cells excluded. The sample was naive CD8+ T cells sorted from blood. These receptors all come from a man under 40 in good health.

The chain is built from TRBV4-1 and TRBJ2-7; TRBD1 might be the D (5 bases). The CDR3 length is 15 residues. Germline V gene lookup returns CDR1 MGHRA and CDR2 YSYEKL. V was clipped by 1 base and J by 0 bases, with 10 bases between them. CDR3 protein: CASSQVTGLSYEQYF. In nucleotides, the CDR3 is TGCGCCAGCAGCCAAGTAACAGGCCTCTCCTACGAGCAGTACTTC.

The rearrangement uses TRBV28 and TRBJ1-1, with 8 bases fitting TRBD1. V lost 3 bases and J lost 7; bases outside the gene matches: 10. Per germline, CDR1 MDHEN and CDR2 SYDVKM. The CDR3 is 15 residues long. CDR3 DNA sequence: TGTGCCAGCAGTTTGGCAGGGGGCGCCCTTTTTGAAGCTTTCTTT. It yields the protein CASSLAGGALFEAFF.

V gene TRBV13 combines with J gene TRBJ2-3; 7 bases fit TRBD2. The V segment lost 3 bases and the J segment 2 bases; nucleotides outside the gene matches: 8. Germline CDR1 and CDR2: PRHDT and FYEKMQ (reference sequence). This CDR3 contains 16 residues. CDR3 bases: TGTGCCAGCAGCTTGCGGCTAGCGGAGATCACAGATACGCAGTATTTT. The encoded protein is CASSLRLAEITDTQYF.

CDR3 sequence reads: CASSLLAGGNNEQFF. The CDR3 bases are TGTGCCAGCAGCTTGCTAGCGGGAGGGAACAATGAGCAGTTCTTC. The chain joins TRBV7-3 to TRBJ2-1; 12 positions match TRBD2. V dropped 3 bases and J dropped 5; count of bases not matched to a gene: 2. CDR1 is SGHTA, CDR2 FQGTGA, per germline. This CDR3 has 15 residues.

The chain has TRBV5-5 and TRBJ1-1, with D uncertain. The V gene lost 0 bases and the J gene lost 6 bases, with 9 bases spanning the gap. The CDR3 extends over 13 amino acids. CDR1 and CDR2 (germline): SGHKS, YYEKEE (reference sequence). The CDR3 DNA sequence: TGTGCCAGCAGCTTGGCCCATGGGGCTGAAGCTTTCTTT. The encoded protein is CASSLAHGAEAFF.